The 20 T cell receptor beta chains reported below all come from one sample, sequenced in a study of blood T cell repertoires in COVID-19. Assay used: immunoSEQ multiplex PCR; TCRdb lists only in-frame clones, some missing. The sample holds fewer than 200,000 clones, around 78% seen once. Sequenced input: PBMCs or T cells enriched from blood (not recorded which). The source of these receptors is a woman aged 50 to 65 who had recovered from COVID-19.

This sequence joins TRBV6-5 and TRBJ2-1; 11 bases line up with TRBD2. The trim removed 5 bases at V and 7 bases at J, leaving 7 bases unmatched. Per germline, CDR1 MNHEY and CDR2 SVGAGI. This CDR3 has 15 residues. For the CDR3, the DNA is TGTGCCAGCAGTCCGCTAGCGGGAGGTTTAAATGAGCAGTTCTTC. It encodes CASSPLAGGLNEQFF.

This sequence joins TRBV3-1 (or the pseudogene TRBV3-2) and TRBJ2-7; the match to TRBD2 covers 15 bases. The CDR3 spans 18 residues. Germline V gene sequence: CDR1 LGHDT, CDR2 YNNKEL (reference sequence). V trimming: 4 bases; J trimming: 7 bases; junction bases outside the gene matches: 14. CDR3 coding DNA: TGTGCCAGCAGCCCCGGACTAGCGGGAGGGCCCCTGGGCGTAGAGCAGTACGTC. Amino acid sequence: CASSPGLAGGPLGVEQYV.

CDR3 DNA sequence: TGTGCCAGTAGTATATATCCCTACTCAATGAACACTGAAGCTTTCTTT. As protein: CASSIYPYSMNTEAFF. The chain employs TRBV19 and TRBJ1-1; D is unclear. CDR1 is LNHDA, CDR2 SQIVND, per germline (reference sequence). The CDR3 spans 16 residues. V dropped 2 bases and J dropped 0 bases, with 13 bases sitting between them.

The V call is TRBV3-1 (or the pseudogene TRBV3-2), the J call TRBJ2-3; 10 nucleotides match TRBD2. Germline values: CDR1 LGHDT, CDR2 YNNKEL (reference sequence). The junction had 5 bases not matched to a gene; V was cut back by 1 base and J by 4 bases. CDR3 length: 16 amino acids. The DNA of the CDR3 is TGTGCCAGCAGCCAAGTCAAGAGCGGGGGGGCAGATACGCAGTATTTT. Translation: CASSQVKSGGADTQYF.

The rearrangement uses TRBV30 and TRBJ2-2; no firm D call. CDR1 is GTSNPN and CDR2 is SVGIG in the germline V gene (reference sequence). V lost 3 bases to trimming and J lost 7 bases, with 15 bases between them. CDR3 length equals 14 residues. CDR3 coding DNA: TGTGCCTGGAGCCCCTACTCCTTTATCGGGGAGCTGTTTTTT. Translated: CAWSPYSFIGELFF.

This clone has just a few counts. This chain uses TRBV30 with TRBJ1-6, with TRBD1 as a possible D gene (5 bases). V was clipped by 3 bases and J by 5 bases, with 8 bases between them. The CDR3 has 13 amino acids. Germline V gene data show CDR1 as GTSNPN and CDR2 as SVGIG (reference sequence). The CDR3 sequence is CAWRTAHNSPLHF. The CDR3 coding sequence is TGTGCCTGGAGGACAGCCCATAATTCACCCCTCCACTTT.

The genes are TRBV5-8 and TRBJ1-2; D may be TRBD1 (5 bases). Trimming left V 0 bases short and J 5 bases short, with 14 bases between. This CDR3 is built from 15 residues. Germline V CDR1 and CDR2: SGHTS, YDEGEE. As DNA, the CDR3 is TGTGCCAGCAGCTTGGACAGGTCCTTTGTTTATGGCTACACCTTC. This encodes CASSLDRSFVYGYTF.

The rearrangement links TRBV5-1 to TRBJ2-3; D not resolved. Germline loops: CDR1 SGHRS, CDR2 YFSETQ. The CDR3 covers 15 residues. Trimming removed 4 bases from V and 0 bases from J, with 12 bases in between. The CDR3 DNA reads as TGCGCCAGCAGCGCCGCGGTATTAAGCACAGATACGCAGTATTTT. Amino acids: CASSAAVLSTDTQYF.

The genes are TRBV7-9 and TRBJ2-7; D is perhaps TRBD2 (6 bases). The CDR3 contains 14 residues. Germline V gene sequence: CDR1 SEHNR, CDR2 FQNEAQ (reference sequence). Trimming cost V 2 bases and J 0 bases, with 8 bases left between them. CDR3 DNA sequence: TGTGCCAGCAGCTTATGGACTACCTCCTACGAGCAGTACGTC. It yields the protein CASSLWTTSYEQYV.

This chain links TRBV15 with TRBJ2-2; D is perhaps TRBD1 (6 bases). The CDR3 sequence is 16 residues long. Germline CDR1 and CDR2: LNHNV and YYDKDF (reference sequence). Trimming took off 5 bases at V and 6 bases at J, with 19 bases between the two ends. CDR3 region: CATSGLGQSSAGELFF. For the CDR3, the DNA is TGTGCCACCAGCGGACTTGGACAGTCGTCCGCCGGGGAGCTGTTTTTT.

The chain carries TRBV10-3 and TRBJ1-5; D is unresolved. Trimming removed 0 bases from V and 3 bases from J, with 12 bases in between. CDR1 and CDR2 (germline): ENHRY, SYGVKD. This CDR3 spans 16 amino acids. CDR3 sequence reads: CAISESKWTSNQPQHF. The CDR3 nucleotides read TGTGCCATCAGTGAGTCGAAATGGACTTCCAATCAGCCCCAGCATTTT.

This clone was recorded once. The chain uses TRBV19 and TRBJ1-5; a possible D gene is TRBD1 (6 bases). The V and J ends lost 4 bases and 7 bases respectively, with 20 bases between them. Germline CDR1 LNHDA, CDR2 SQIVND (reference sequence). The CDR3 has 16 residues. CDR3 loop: CASSTPTGRLGQPQHF. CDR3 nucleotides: TGTGCCAGTAGTACCCCGACAGGTCGCCTCGGGCAGCCCCAGCATTTT. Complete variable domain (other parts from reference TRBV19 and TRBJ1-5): DGGITQSPKYLFRKEGQNVTLSCEQNLNHDAMYWYRQDPGQGLRLIYYSQIVNDFQKGDIAEGYSVSREKKESFPLTVTSAQKNPTAFYLCASSTPTGRLGQPQHFGDGTRLSIL.

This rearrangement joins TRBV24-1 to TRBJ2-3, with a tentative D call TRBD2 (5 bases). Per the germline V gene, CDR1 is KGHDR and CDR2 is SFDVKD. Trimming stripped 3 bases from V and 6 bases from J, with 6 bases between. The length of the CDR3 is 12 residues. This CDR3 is CATSDSGDTQYF. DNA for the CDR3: TGTGCCACCAGTGATAGCGGCGATACGCAGTATTTT.

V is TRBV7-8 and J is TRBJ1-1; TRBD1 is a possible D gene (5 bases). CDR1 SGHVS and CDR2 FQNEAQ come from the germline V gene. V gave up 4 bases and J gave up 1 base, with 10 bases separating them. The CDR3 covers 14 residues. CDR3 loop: CASSSRGENTEAFF. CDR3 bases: TGTGCCAGCAGCTCCCGGGGGGAGAACACTGAAGCTTTCTTT.

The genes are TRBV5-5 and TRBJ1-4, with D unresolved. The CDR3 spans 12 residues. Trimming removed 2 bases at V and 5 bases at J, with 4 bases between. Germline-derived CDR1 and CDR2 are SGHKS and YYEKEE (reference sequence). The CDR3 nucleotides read TGTGCCAGCAGCTTCGTCAATGAAAAACTGTTTTTT. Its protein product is CASSFVNEKLFF.

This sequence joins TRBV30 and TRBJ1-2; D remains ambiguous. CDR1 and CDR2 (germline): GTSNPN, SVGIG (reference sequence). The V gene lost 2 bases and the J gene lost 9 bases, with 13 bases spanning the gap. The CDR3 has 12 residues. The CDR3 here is CAWSLYSRSYTF. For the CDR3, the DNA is TGTGCCTGGAGTCTATACAGTAGAAGCTACACCTTC. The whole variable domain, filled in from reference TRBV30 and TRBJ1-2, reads SQTIHQWPATLVQPVGSPLSLECTVEGTSNPNLYWYRQAAGRGLQLLFYSVGIGQISSEVPQNLSASRPQDRQFILSSKKLLLSDSGFYLCAWSLYSRSYTFGSGTRLTVV.

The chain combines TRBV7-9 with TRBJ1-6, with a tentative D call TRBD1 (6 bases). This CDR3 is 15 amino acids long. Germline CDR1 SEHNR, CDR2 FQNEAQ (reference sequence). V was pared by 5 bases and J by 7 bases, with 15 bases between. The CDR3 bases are TGTGCCAGCAGCGTAACAGGGACCCCGAATTCACCCCTCCACTTT. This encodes CASSVTGTPNSPLHF.

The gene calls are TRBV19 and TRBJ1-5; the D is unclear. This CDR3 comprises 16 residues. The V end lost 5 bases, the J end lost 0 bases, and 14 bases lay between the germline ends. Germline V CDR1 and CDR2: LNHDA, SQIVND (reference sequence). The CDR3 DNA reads TGTGCCAGTAGTCCGAGTGGAGGGTATAGCAATCAGCCCCAGCATTTT. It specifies CASSPSGGYSNQPQHF. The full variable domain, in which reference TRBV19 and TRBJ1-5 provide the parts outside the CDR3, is DGGITQSPKYLFRKEGQNVTLSCEQNLNHDAMYWYRQDPGQGLRLIYYSQIVNDFQKGDIAEGYSVSREKKESFPLTVTSAQKNPTAFYLCASSPSGGYSNQPQHFGDGTRLSIL.

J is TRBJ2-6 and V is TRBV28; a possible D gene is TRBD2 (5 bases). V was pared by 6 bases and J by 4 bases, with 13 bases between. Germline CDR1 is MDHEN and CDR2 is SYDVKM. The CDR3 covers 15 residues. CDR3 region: CASSRTVDGANVLTF. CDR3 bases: TGTGCCAGCAGCCGGACTGTTGACGGGGCCAACGTCCTGACTTTC.

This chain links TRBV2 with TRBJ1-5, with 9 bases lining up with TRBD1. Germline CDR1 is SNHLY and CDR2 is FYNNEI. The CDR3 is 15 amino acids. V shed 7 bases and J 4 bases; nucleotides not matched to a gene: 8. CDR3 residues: CASTRTGTGNQPQHF. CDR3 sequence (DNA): TGTGCCAGCACTAGGACCGGGACAGGGAATCAGCCCCAGCATTTT.